Sequencing of this T cell receptor beta chain was carried out in a study of regulatory T cells in long-lasting Graves disease. The table lists this clonotype with many counts. The antigen is not known. With iRepertoire HTBI primers and Arm-PCR of CDR3 regions, TCR beta libraries were built. TCRdb re-called the multiplex PCR reads with MiXCR, one entry per CDR3 protein. Of approximately 470,000 distinct CDR3 sequences listed, 20% are singletons. Time point noted: persistent/refractory GD, antithyroid drugs over 5 years with positive TRAb. The TCR library used RNA extracted from PBMCs. Peripheral blood, at about 10 milliliters, went into EDTA tubes. Points from the study as a whole: Persistent disease was characterized by preferential usage of TRBV28, TRBJ1-2 and TRBJ2-5. Small numbers of samples may have cut accuracy.

CDR1 is LNHNV and CDR2 is YYDKDF in the germline V gene (reference sequence). V lost 0 bases and J 4 bases, leaving 12 bases between the germline ends. The CDR3 is 15 residues long. This sequence originates from a female donor with Graves disease. The sequencing used peripheral blood mononuclear cells (PBMCs), collected when the disease was refractory, from a patient treated with antithyroid drugs. The genes are TRBV15 and TRBJ1-2; tentatively, D is TRBD1 (6 bases). CDR3 sequence (DNA): TGTGCCACCAGCAGAGATCAGGGGACCATCTATGGCTACACCTTC. This translates into CATSRDQGTIYGYTF.